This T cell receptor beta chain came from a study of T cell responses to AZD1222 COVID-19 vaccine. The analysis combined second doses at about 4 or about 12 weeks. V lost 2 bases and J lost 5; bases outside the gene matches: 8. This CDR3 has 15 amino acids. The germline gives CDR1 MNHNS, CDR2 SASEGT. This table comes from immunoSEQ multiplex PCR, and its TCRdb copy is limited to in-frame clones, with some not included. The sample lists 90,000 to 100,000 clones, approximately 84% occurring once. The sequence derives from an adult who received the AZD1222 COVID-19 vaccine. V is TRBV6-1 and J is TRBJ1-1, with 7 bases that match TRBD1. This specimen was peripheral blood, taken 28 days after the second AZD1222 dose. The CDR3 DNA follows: TGTGCCAGCAGTGAATGGCGGGAGGGGGCTACTGAAGCTTTCTTT. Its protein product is CASSEWREGATEAFF.